Presented here are 28 T cell receptor beta chains from one specimen sequenced in a study of CD8+ T cells in alopecia areata listed by TCRdb under 2018. The library was generated by the immunoSEQ multiplex PCR assay. RNA was extracted from all samples and reverse transcribed into cDNA, which served as template for TCR sequencing. TCRdb took this table from immuneACCESS and kept in-frame rearrangements with V and J called. Such tables lack part of the clones; where checked against another copy, unresolved V genes explain under half of the gap, and the rest is unexplained. The table for this sample lists roughly 120,000 clones; around two fifths of them were counted only once. The ten largest clones take up approximately 2.8% of the sample. Sequences were obtained from CD4+ T cells sorted from blood. The receptors originated from a human donor with alopecia areata.

This clone was detected only a few times. This chain connects TRBV29-1 to TRBJ2-1, with 7 positions matching TRBD2. This CDR3 is 12 amino acids long. Germline CDR1 is SQVTM and CDR2 is ANQGSEA. The CDR3, as DNA: TGCATCGGCGGGAGCTCCTACAATGAGCAGTTCTTC. This translates into CIGGSSYNEQFF.

This sequence joins TRBV30 and TRBJ2-7, with a possible D match to TRBD1 (7 bases). The germline V and J ends were trimmed by 2 bases and 4 bases, with 15 bases remaining between them. Germline CDR1 reads GTSNPN; CDR2 reads SVGIG (reference sequence). The CDR3 has 14 residues. CDR3 bases: TGTGCCTGGAGTCCCAGGGGGGACCGATACGAGCAGTACTTC. Amino acids: CAWSPRGDRYEQYF.

Worth noting for this clone: One junction end does not reproduce the germline sequence, and a read error may be involved. CDR3 sequence: CASSSPTRGGLVF. CDR3 bases: TGTGCCAGCAGCTCCCCGACCCGGGGTGGATTGGTATTT. V and J are TRBV7-2 and TRBJ1-1; D not resolved. Germline V gene lookup returns CDR1 SGHTA and CDR2 FQGNSA. This CDR3 region has 13 residues.

This clone has only a few counts. The gene calls are TRBV29-1 and TRBJ2-7; D possibly corresponds to TRBD1 (5 bases). The CDR3 covers 13 residues. Germline values: CDR1 SQVTM, CDR2 ANQGSEA. Between the trimmed V and J ends, which lost 7 bases and 2 bases, there was a span of 15 bases. Here the CDR3 reads CSAEQGGTYEQYF. The CDR3 region has the DNA TGCAGCGCCGAGCAGGGTGGGACCTACGAGCAGTACTTC.

The gene calls are TRBV29-1 and TRBJ2-1, with TRBD2 identical over 11 bases. With 6 bases clipped from V and 6 bases from J, the junction kept 7 bases outside the gene matches. The CDR3 extends over 14 amino acids. Germline values: CDR1 SQVTM, CDR2 ANQGSEA. The CDR3 coding sequence is TGCAGCGTGGTGCTAGCGGGAGGTCTCAATGAGCAGTTCTTC. Residues: CSVVLAGGLNEQFF.

V gene TRBV30 combines with J gene TRBJ2-1, with D perhaps TRBD2 (6 bases). Germline CDR1 reads GTSNPN; CDR2 reads SVGIG (reference sequence). The CDR3 is 19 residues long. V was pared by 1 base and J by 0 bases, with 22 bases between. CDR3 loop: CAWSGSPWGVTSSYNEQFF. The DNA for the CDR3 is TGTGCCTGGAGTGGATCCCCTTGGGGGGTCACGAGCTCCTACAATGAGCAGTTCTTC.

The chain is built from TRBV29-1 and TRBJ1-2, with no clear D. The V gene lost 6 bases and the J gene lost 4 bases, with 18 bases spanning the gap. The CDR3 is 14 residues long. Germline values: CDR1 SQVTM, CDR2 ANQGSEA. The CDR3 reads CSVLMVGRSYGYTF. In DNA form, the CDR3 reads TGCAGCGTCCTAATGGTGGGGAGATCCTATGGCTACACCTTC.

This clone was recorded a few times. The chain uses TRBV28 and TRBJ1-1; 7 positions agree with TRBD1. This CDR3 spans 15 amino acids. V lost 4 bases to trimming and J lost 4 bases; unmatched junction nucleotides: 9. CDR1 and CDR2 (germline): MDHEN, SYDVKM. The DNA of the CDR3 is TGTGCCAGCAGTTACGACAGGGACGGGGTCACTGAAGCTTTCTTT. Protein: CASSYDRDGVTEAFF.

The V call is TRBV29-1, the J call TRBJ1-5; D is perhaps TRBD1 (5 bases). Germline-derived CDR1 and CDR2 are SQVTM and ANQGSEA. V gave up 5 bases and J gave up 0 bases, with 14 bases separating them. CDR3 length: 15 amino acids. In nucleotides, the CDR3 is TGCAGCGTTAATACAGGAGATTCTAGCAATCAGCCCCAGCATTTT. Amino acid sequence: CSVNTGDSSNQPQHF.

The chain couples TRBV30 to TRBJ1-1; D gene uncertain. Trimming took 1 base from V and 4 from J, leaving 10 bases between them. From germline, CDR1 is GTSNPN and CDR2 SVGIG (reference sequence). CDR3 size: 13 residues. The CDR3 region is CAWSGSLGTEAFF. The CDR3, as DNA: TGTGCCTGGAGTGGCAGCCTCGGCACTGAAGCTTTCTTT.

The chain has TRBV29-1 and TRBJ2-7; TRBD1 matches at 7 bases. Germline CDR1 SQVTM, CDR2 ANQGSEA. J gave up 4 bases and V 5 bases, and 8 bases lay outside the gene matches. The CDR3 contains 13 residues. CDR3 sequence reads: CSVRGQGEYEQYF. For the CDR3, the DNA is TGCAGCGTTCGTGGGCAGGGGGAATACGAGCAGTACTTC.

The V call is TRBV29-1, the J call TRBJ2-7, with D tentatively TRBD1 or TRBD2 (6 bases each). V lost 6 bases to trimming and J lost 7 bases, with 16 bases between them. Germline V gene lookup returns CDR1 SQVTM and CDR2 ANQGSEA. CDR3 length: 12 amino acids. CDR3 DNA sequence: TGCAGCGTAAGGGGGGAGTGGCGGGAGCAGTACTTC. This encodes CSVRGEWREQYF.

The chain recombines TRBV7-2 with TRBJ1-5; no reliable D call. Germline V lookup: CDR1 SGHTA, CDR2 FQGNSA. The V and J ends lost 4 bases and 1 base respectively, with 11 bases between them. CDR3 length equals 15 residues. The CDR3 sequence: CASSSGSGSNQPQHF. CDR3 DNA sequence: TGTGCCAGCAGCTCCGGATCGGGAAGCAATCAGCCCCAGCATTTT.

V is TRBV5-4 and J is TRBJ2-3, with D possibly being TRBD2 (7 bases). V was pared by 1 base and J by 3 bases, with 12 bases between. This CDR3 comprises 15 residues. Germline V lookup: CDR1 SGHNT, CDR2 YYREEE (reference sequence). The CDR3 DNA follows: TGTGCCAGCAGCTTGAGGGAGGGGGGTACAGATACGCAGTATTTT. This encodes CASSLREGGTDTQYF. The full variable domain, rest sourced from reference TRBV5-4 and TRBJ2-3, is ETGVTQSPTHLIKTRGQQVTLRCSSQSGHNTVSWYQQALGQGPQFIFQYYREEENGRGNFPPRFSGLQFPNYSSELNVNALELDDSALYLCASSLREGGTDTQYFGPGTRLTVL.

The rearrangement joins TRBV29-1 to TRBJ1-2; maybe TRBD1 (5 bases). V was pared by 4 bases and J by 2 bases, with 8 bases between. The CDR3 runs to 12 residues. The V gene's germline CDR1 is SQVTM and CDR2 ANQGSEA. CDR3 sequence: CSVGRGNYGYTF. CDR3 sequence (DNA): TGCAGCGTTGGACGGGGCAACTATGGCTACACCTTC.

This clone has more than one count but fewer than ten. The V call is TRBV7-2, the J call TRBJ2-1; D is possibly TRBD2 (5 bases). The V end was cut by 5 bases, the J end by 9 bases, with 14 bases between. From germline, CDR1 is SGHTA and CDR2 FQGNSA. CDR3 length: 13 amino acids. In nucleotides, the CDR3 is TGTGCCAGCAGCCCCACCAATGAGGGTGAGCAGTTCTTC. It encodes CASSPTNEGEQFF.

V is TRBV29-1 and J is TRBJ2-1, with 12 bases matching TRBD1. The CDR3 consists of 13 residues. In germline, CDR1 is SQVTM, CDR2 ANQGSEA. The V segment lost 4 bases and the J segment 12 bases; nucleotides outside the gene matches: 7. CDR3 protein: CSVVGTGGYWQFF. CDR3 in DNA: TGCAGCGTTGTAGGGACAGGGGGCTATTGGCAGTTCTTC.

This clone was seen just once. V gene TRBV30 combines with J gene TRBJ2-1, with 7 bases lining up with TRBD1. CDR1 GTSNPN and CDR2 SVGIG come from the germline V gene (reference sequence). This CDR3 contains 14 residues. Losses at the gene ends were 1 base for V and 5 bases for J; bases not matched to a gene: 5. The CDR3 protein is CAWSADRRNNEQFF. CDR3 bases: TGTGCCTGGAGTGCGGACAGGCGGAACAATGAGCAGTTCTTC.

The CDR3 sequence is CSVGGVVDGYTF. CDR3 DNA: TGCAGCGTTGGGGGTGTTGTCGATGGCTACACCTTC. The rearrangement joins TRBV29-1 to TRBJ1-2, with D uncertain. The CDR3 covers 12 residues. V lost 4 bases and J 6 bases, leaving 12 bases between the germline ends. The germline V gene has CDR1 SQVTM and CDR2 ANQGSEA.

The CDR3, as DNA: TGTGCCAGCAGTTCGCGGGGGGCCAACTCTGGGGCCAACGTCCTGACTTTC. It specifies CASSSRGANSGANVLTF. This chain uses TRBV27 with TRBJ2-6, with 8 positions matching TRBD2. The CDR3 is 17 amino acids. V was pared by 4 bases and J by 0 bases, with 5 bases of the junction left unmatched. The V gene's germline CDR1 is MNHEY and CDR2 SMNVEV (reference sequence). Together with reference TRBV27 and TRBJ2-6, the CDR3 gives the full variable domain: EAQVTQNPRYLITVTGKKLTVTCSQNMNHEYMSWYRQDPGLGLRQIYYSMNVEVTDKGDVPEGYKVSRKEKRNFPLILESPSPNQTSLYFCASSSRGANSGANVLTFGAGSRLTVL.

V and J are TRBV30 and TRBJ2-1; D may be TRBD2 (6 bases). The length of the CDR3 is 15 residues. With 4 bases removed from V and 4 bases from J, the gap between germline ends came to 17 bases. Germline loops: CDR1 GTSNPN, CDR2 SVGIG (reference sequence). CDR3 residues: CAWTLTRGRYNEQFF. The CDR3 coding sequence is TGTGCCTGGACTTTAACCCGAGGGAGGTACAATGAGCAGTTCTTC.

The chain is built from TRBV30 and TRBJ1-1; D not resolved. V lost 1 base and J lost 8, with 8 bases in between. The CDR3 runs 11 residues. Germline values: CDR1 GTSNPN, CDR2 SVGIG (reference sequence). The CDR3 loop is CAWSALTEAFF. Here the CDR3 DNA reads TGTGCCTGGAGTGCCCTGACGGAAGCTTTCTTT.

The chain is built from TRBV6-6 and TRBJ2-1; 9 positions agree with TRBD2. Germline CDR1 reads MNHNY; CDR2 reads SVGAGI (reference sequence). This CDR3 region has 16 residues. V gave up 5 bases and J gave up 7 bases; unmatched junction bases: 12. The CDR3 protein is CASSPGRRGGLNEQFF. CDR3 nucleotide sequence: TGTGCCAGCAGTCCCGGGCGGCGGGGGGGCCTTAATGAGCAGTTCTTC.

The V call is TRBV7-3, the J call TRBJ2-1; unclear D gene. The CDR3 contains 15 residues. Trimming shortened V by 0 bases and J by 10 bases, and 16 bases separated the two germline ends. Germline CDR1 and CDR2: SGHTA and FQGTGA. In nucleotides, the CDR3 is TGTGCCAGCAGCTTAACGTTTATAGGACCCAGCGAGCAGTTCTTC. This encodes CASSLTFIGPSEQFF.

The sample holds a few counts of this clone. The chain employs TRBV28 and TRBJ2-1; D not resolved. The V gene lost 7 bases and the J gene lost 8 bases, with 9 bases spanning the gap. The germline V gene has CDR1 MDHEN and CDR2 SYDVKM. This CDR3 has 11 amino acids. As DNA, the CDR3 is TGTGCCAGCACCGTGGAAGATGAGCAGTTCTTC. This gives the protein CASTVEDEQFF.

This clone was found a few times. The V gene is TRBV7-2, the J gene TRBJ2-5; either TRBD1 or TRBD2 may fit D (5 bases each). CDR1 and CDR2 (germline): SGHTA, FQGNSA. The germline V and J ends were trimmed by 7 bases and 1 base, with 13 bases remaining between them. The CDR3 consists of 14 residues. CDR3 sequence (DNA): TGTGCCAGCACCCCGGGACGCCTCCAAGAGACCCAGTACTTC. This encodes CASTPGRLQETQYF.

This clone occurred a few times. The chain carries TRBV7-9 and TRBJ2-1, with D tentatively TRBD2 (6 bases). The V end lost 7 bases, the J end lost 10 bases, and 23 bases lay between the germline ends. Germline CDR1 is SEHNR and CDR2 is FQNEAQ (reference sequence). This CDR3 contains 15 residues. The CDR3 spells CASTSRGVAGREQFF. CDR3 in DNA: TGTGCCAGCACTTCCAGAGGGGTGGCGGGACGGGAGCAGTTCTTC.

This clone showed up just a few times. This chain connects TRBV4-3 to TRBJ2-1; D gene ambiguous. Trimming left V 0 bases short and J 9 bases short, with 9 bases between. The CDR3 spans 13 residues. CDR1 is LGHNA and CDR2 is YSLEER in the germline V gene. CDR3 nucleotides: TGCGCCAGCAGCCAAGATAGGTTGGGTGAGCAGTTCTTC. Protein sequence: CASSQDRLGEQFF.